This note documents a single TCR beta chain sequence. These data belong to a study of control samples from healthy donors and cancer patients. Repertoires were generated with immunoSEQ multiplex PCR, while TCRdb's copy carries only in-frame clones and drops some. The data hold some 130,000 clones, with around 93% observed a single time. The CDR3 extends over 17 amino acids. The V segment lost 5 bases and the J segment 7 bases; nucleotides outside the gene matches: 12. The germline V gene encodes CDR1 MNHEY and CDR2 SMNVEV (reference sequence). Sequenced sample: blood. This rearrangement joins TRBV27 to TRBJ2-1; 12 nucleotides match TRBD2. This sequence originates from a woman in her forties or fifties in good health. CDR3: CASSIPLASGRANEQFF. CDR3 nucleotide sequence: TGTGCCAGCAGTATCCCCCTGGCTAGCGGGAGGGCAAATGAGCAGTTCTTC.